Given below is one TCR beta chain in context. Its antigen is unknown. These data come from a study of graft-versus-host responses after intestinal transplantation. As for the study in general: Anti-thymocyte globulin induction preceded roughly 3 years of tacrolimus and steroid maintenance in all recipients.

Study-wide results and limits: Ileal or blood samples showed some GvH clones first, and such clones were also found in recipient marrow. Within the allografts of patients who had graft-donor T cell macrochimerism, graft-versus-host to host-versus-graft clonal ratios were high.

The method was immunoSEQ multiplex PCR; TCRdb's version includes in-frame clones alone and lacks a portion of them. The table shows about 90,000 clones, with about 87% occurring only once. There are 17 residues in the CDR3. CDR1 is SGDLS and CDR2 is YYNGEE in the germline V gene. V was pared by 1 base and J by 5 bases, with 12 bases of the junction left unmatched. The material was unstimulated CD4+ T cells sorted from spleen or lymph node cells, obtained before transplant. The V and J genes are TRBV9 and TRBJ2-7; 10 bases map to TRBD1. The receptor comes from a human donor who was the organ donor for an intestinal transplant. CDR3 nucleotide sequence: TGTGCCAGCAGCGTAACTGGGGGTGGACAGGGGGATCACGAGCAGTACTTC. Protein product: CASSVTGGGQGDHEQYF.